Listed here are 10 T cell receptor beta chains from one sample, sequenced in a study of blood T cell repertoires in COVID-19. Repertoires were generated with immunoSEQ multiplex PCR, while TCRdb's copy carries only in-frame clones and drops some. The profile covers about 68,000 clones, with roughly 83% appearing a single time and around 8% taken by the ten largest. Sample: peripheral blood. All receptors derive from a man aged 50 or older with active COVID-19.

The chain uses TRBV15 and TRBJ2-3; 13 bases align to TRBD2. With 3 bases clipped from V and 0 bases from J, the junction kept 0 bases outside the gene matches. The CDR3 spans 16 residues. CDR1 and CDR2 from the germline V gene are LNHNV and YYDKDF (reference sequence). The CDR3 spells CATSRGLAGSTDTQYF. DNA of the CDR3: TGTGCCACCAGCAGGGGACTAGCGGGAAGCACAGATACGCAGTATTTT.

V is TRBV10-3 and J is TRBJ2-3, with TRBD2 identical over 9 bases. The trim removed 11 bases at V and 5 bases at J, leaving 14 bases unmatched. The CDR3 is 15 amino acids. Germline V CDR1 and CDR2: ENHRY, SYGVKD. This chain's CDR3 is CAAGQGQTSGDTQYF. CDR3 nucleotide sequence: TGTGCCGCCGGTCAGGGGCAGACTAGCGGAGATACGCAGTATTTT.

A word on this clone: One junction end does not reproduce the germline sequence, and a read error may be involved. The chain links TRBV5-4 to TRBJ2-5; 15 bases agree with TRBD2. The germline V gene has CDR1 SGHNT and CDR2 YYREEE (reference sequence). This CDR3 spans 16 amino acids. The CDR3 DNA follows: TGTGCCAGCAGCGGGGGACTAGCGGGAGGTCAAGGGACCCAGTACTTC. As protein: CASSGGLAGGQGTQYF.

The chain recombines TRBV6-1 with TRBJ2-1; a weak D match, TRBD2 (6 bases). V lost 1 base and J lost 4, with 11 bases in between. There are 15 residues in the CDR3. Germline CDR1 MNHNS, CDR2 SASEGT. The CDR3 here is CASSEEGGRYNEQFF. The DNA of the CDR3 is TGTGCCAGCAGTGAAGAGGGAGGCCGATACAATGAGCAGTTCTTC.

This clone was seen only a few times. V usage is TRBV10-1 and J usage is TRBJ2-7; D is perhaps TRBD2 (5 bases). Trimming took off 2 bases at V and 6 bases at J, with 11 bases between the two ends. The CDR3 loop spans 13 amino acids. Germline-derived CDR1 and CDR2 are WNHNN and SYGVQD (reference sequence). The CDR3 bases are TGCGCCAGCAGTGAGGTGCTAGCTCGCGAGCAGTACTTC. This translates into CASSEVLAREQYF.

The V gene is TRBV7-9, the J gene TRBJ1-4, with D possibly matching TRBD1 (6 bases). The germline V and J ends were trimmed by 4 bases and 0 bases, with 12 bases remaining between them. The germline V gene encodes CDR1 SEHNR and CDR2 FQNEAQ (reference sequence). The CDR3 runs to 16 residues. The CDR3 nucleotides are TGTGCCAGCAGCTCTCAGGGGCACTCAACTAATGAAAAACTGTTTTTT. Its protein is CASSSQGHSTNEKLFF. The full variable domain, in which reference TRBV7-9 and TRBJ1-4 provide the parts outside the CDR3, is DTGVSQNPRHKITKRGQNVTFRCDPISEHNRLYWYRQTLGQGPEFLTYFQNEAQLEKSRLLSDRFSAERPKGSFSTLEIQRTEQGDSAMYLCASSSQGHSTNEKLFFGSGTQLSVL.

CDR3 in amino acids: CATYSDTQYF. CDR3 DNA sequence: TGCGCCACCTACTCAGATACGCAGTATTTT. The chain combines TRBV10-2 with TRBJ2-3; D unresolved. The CDR3 sequence is 10 residues long. Germline V gives CDR1 WSHSY, CDR2 SAAADI. V was shortened by 10 bases and J by 4 bases, with 6 bases between the two germline ends.

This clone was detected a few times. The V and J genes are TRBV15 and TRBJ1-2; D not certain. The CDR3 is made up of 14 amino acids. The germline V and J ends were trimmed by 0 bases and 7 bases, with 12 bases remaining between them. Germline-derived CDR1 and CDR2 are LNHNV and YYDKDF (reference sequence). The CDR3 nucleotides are TGTGCCACCAGCAGAGATATAGCCGAGTTTGGCTACACCTTC. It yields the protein CATSRDIAEFGYTF.

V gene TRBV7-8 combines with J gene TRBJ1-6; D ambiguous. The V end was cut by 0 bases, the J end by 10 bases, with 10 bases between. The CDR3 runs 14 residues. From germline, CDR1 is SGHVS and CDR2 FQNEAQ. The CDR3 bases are TGTGCCAGCAGCTTAGCTTCTGGCATGTCACCCCTCCACTTT. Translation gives CASSLASGMSPLHF.

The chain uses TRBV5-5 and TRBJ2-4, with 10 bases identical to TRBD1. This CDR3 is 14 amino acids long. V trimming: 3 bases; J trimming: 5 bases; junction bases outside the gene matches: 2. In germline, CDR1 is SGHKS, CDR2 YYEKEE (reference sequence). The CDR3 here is CASSSDRGQNIQYF. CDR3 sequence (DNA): TGTGCCAGCAGCTCCGACAGGGGGCAAAACATTCAGTACTTC. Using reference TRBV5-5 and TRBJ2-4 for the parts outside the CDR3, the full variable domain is DAGVTQSPTHLIKTRGQQVTLRCSPISGHKSVSWYQQVLGQGPQFIFQYYEKEERGRGNFPDRFSARQFPNYSSELNVNALLLGDSALYLCASSSDRGQNIQYFGAGTRLSVL.